This T cell receptor (beta chain) appears in the sequencing data of a study of CD8 T cells in ankylosing spondylitis. Using its own MiXCR run on the 5' RACE reads, TCRdb lists one record per CDR3 protein. Seen here are around 28,000 distinct CDR3 sequences, roughly 33% observed once, and the top ten hold about 48%. V shed 1 base and J shed 2 bases, with 4 bases lying between them. Germline V gene data show CDR1 as SGHAT and CDR2 as FQNNGV. The CDR3 is 13 residues long. The sequencing input was synovial fluid, either unsorted or a sorted T cell fraction (not recorded which). The clonotype comes from a male donor with ankylosing spondylitis. J is TRBJ2-3 and V is TRBV11-2; D is unclear. CDR3 protein: CASSLVLTDTQYF. For the CDR3, the DNA is TGTGCCAGCAGCTTAGTTCTCACAGATACGCAGTATTTT.